The sequence of this T cell receptor (beta chain) was determined in a study of blood T cell repertoires in COVID-19. Participants were aged roughly 18 to 89 years from roughly 26 US areas. TCRdb's table, derived via immunoSEQ multiplex PCR, lists solely in-frame clones and lacks some. The table includes about 200,000 clones, about four fifths detected once. The CDR3 covers 14 residues. Germline V gene data show CDR1 as SGHTA and CDR2 as FQGNSA. The V end lost 5 bases, the J end lost 0 bases, and 11 bases lay between the germline ends. Sequences were obtained from PBMCs or T cells enriched from blood (not recorded which). This receptor was identified in a woman in her fifties or sixties who had been exposed to COVID-19. The chain is built from TRBV7-2 and TRBJ2-7; D perhaps matches TRBD1 (5 bases). CDR3 loop: CASSLRQFSYEQYF. The CDR3 DNA reads TGTGCCAGCAGCCTTCGACAGTTCTCCTACGAGCAGTACTTC.